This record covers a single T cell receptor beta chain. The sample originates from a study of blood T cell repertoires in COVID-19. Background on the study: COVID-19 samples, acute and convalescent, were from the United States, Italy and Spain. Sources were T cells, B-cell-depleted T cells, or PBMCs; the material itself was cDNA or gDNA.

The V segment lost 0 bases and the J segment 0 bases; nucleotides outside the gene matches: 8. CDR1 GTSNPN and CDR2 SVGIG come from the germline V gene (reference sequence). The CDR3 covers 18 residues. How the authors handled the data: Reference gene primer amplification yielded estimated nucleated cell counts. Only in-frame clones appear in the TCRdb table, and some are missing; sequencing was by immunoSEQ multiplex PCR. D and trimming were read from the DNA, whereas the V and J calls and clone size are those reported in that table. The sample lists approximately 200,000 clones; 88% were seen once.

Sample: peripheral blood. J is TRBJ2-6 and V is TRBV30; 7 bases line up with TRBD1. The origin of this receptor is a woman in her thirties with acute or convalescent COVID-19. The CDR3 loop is CAWSVWGQPYSGANVLTF. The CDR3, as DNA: TGTGCCTGGAGTGTTTGGGGACAGCCATACTCTGGGGCCAACGTCCTGACTTTC.